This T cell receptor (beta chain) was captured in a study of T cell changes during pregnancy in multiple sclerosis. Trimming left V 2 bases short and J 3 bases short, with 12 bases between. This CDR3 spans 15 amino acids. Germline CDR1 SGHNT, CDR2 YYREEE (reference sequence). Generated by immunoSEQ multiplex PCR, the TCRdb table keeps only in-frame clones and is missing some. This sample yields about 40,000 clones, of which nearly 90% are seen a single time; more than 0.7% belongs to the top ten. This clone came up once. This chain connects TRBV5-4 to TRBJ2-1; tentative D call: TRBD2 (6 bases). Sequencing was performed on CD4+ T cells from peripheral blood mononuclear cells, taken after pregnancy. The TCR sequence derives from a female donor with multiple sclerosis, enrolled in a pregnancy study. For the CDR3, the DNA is TGTGCCAGCAGCTTTGGCGGGATGGTCTACAATGAGCAGTTCTTC. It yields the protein CASSFGGMVYNEQFF.